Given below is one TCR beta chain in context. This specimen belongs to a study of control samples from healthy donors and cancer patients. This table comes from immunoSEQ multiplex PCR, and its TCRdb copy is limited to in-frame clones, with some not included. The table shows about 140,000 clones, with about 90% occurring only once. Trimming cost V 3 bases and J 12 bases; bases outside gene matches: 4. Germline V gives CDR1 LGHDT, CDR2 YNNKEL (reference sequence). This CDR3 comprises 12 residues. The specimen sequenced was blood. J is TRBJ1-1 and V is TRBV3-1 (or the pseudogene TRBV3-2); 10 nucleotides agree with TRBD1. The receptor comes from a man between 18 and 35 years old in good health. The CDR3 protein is CASSHPGQGPFF. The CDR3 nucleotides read TGTGCCAGCAGCCATCCGGGACAGGGGCCTTTCTTT.